This entry concerns a single TCR beta chain. The data were taken from a study of shared clonotypes between healthy human individuals. About the study: Three plates were used per donor for CD4 naive, three for CD4 memory, two for CD8 naive and one for CD8 memory.

Trimming took off 1 base at V and 1 base at J, with 8 bases between the two ends. CDR3 size: 14 residues. Germline assignment: CDR1 SGHDT and CDR2 YYEEEE. Sorted-subset replicate PCR reactions contained 200 to 250 ng DNA, corresponding to tens of thousands of T cell genomes. How the authors handled the data: ImmunoSEQ supplied junction-only sequences lacking quality scores, so filtering was different. Profiling relied on immunoSEQ multiplex PCR, and the TCRdb table lists in-frame clones only, not all of them. The V and J calls and the clone size are those of that table, but D and trimming were determined from the DNA. The repertoire consists of a few million clones, with approximately 95% occurring once and the leading ten covering roughly 0.13%. Nashville, Tennessee was home to all donors, who were Caucasian adults.

Sequenced input: naive CD4+ T cells sorted from blood. The subset was: CD45RA+ positively selected. The chain employs TRBV5-6 and TRBJ1-1; D is ambiguous. This TCR derives from a man between 18 and 35 years old in good health. CDR3 in DNA: TGTGCCAGCAGCTTGTTCTCAGGGAACACTGAAGCTTTCTTT. Its protein is CASSLFSGNTEAFF.